The 19 T cell receptor beta chains given below trace back to one sample, sequenced in a study of T cell clonality in common variable immunodeficiency. The table came from immunoSEQ multiplex PCR; TCRdb's copy has only in-frame clones and leaves some out. There are about 35,000 clones in the sample, none observed a single time. The sample was peripheral blood mononuclear cells. The receptor set was obtained from a person aged 18 to 69 in good health.

This clone was seen ten or more times. The read halts 3 residues ahead of the CDR3 end, with the missing end drawn from the germline J gene. V is TRBV20-1 and J is TRBJ2-7, with a possible D match to TRBD1 (6 bases). Trimming took off 4 bases at V and 1 base at J, with 17 bases between the two ends. CDR1 is DFQATT, CDR2 SNEGSKA, per germline (reference sequence). The CDR3 is made up of 15 amino acids. Incomplete CDR3 DNA: TGCAGTGCTACTTCCGGGACAAGCACATCCTACGAG. It codes for CSATSGTSTSYE. The whole CDR3 protein is CSATSGTSTSYEQYF.

A word on this clone: The CDR3 goes on 3 residues after the read ends, and that part is filled in from the germline J gene. The chain employs TRBV11-1 and TRBJ2-3; TRBD1 agrees at 7 bases. Trimming cost V 5 bases and J 8 bases; bases outside gene matches: 10. The V gene's germline CDR1 is SGHAT and CDR2 FQDESV (reference sequence). The CDR3 length is 14 residues. CDR3 region: CASSAGTVAGTQYF. The part of the CDR3 DNA that was read is TGTGCCAGCAGCGCCGGGACAGTAGCAGGTACG.

This clone was counted many times. The CDR3 end is not reached by the read, which stops 3 residues before it; the germline J gene fills it in. The chain combines TRBV28 with TRBJ2-5, with D uncertain. Trimming shortened V by 0 bases and J by 0 bases, and 8 bases separated the two germline ends. The CDR3 has 15 residues. Germline V CDR1 and CDR2: MDHEN, SYDVKM. The CDR3 sequence is CASSLWREHQETQYF. The DNA read from the CDR3 is TGTGCCAGCAGTTTATGGCGTGAACACCAAGAGACC.

This clone was recorded many times. Read coverage stops 3 residues before the CDR3 terminus; the germline J gene supplies the remainder. V gene TRBV11-2 combines with J gene TRBJ2-2; D ambiguous. CDR3 length: 13 residues. Trimming removed 2 bases at V and 5 bases at J, with 6 bases between. Germline CDR1 reads SGHAT; CDR2 reads FQNNGV. The CDR3 spells CASSLTLTGELFF. Incomplete CDR3 DNA: TGTGCCAGCAGCTTAACCCTAACCGGGGAG. Looking up the rest from reference TRBV11-2 and TRBJ2-2 gives the full variable domain: EAGVAQSPRYKIIEKRQSVAFWCNPISGHATLYWYQQILGQGPKLLIQFQNNGVVDDSQLPKDRFSAERLKGVDSTLKIQPAKLEDSAVYLCASSLTLTGELFFGEGSRLTVL.

The table lists this clone with many counts. The read terminates 3 residues ahead of where the CDR3 ends, so the germline J gene completes it. The chain combines TRBV28 with TRBJ2-7; 9 bases agree with TRBD1. Germline V CDR1 and CDR2: MDHEN, SYDVKM. The CDR3 totals 15 residues. The ends lost 3 bases at V and 6 bases at J; junction bases unmatched: 9. The CDR3 here is CASSLSGTGWSEQYF. CDR3 bases read: TGTGCCAGCAGTTTGTCCGGGACAGGGTGGAGCGAG.

Remarks on this clone: The read falls 3 residues short of the CDR3 end, and the missing part is taken from the germline J gene. This same CDR3 is encoded by further DNA sequences in the sample. The chain employs TRBV5-1 and TRBJ1-3, with 10 bases that match TRBD1. With V trimmed by 3 bases and J by 4 bases, 4 bases remained unmatched. Germline CDR1 and CDR2: SGHRS and YFSETQ. The CDR3 is 15 residues long. Partial CDR3 DNA: TGCGCCAGCAGCTCGGGACAGGGGAGCGGAAACACC. Its translation: CASSSGQGSGNT. The entire CDR3 protein is CASSSGQGSGNTIYF.

The table lists this clone with many counts. It may be a read error: a sequence one base away is much more abundant. Read coverage stops 3 residues before the CDR3 terminus; the germline J gene supplies the remainder. The V call is TRBV7-3, the J call TRBJ1-4; a possible D gene is TRBD1 (6 bases). Germline V gene data show CDR1 as SGHTA and CDR2 as FQGTGA. This CDR3 comprises 16 residues. The sequenced CDR3 bases are TGTGCCAGCAGCTTAACAGGGGGTTTCGGGGCCAACGTA. This codes for CASSLTGGFGANV. The whole CDR3 region reads CASSLTGGFGANVLFF.

The table lists this clone with many counts. The CDR3 end falls 3 residues outside the read, so it is completed with the germline J gene. This chain links TRBV18 with TRBJ1-5, with TRBD1 matching over 11 bases. Germline V lookup: CDR1 KGHSH, CDR2 LQKENI. The junction had 6 bases not matched to a gene; V was cut back by 3 bases and J by 5 bases. There are 16 residues in the CDR3. The sequenced part of the CDR3 DNA is TGTGCCAGCTCACCCACGGGACAGGGGGTTGATCAGCCC. The encoded protein is CASSPTGQGVDQP. The full CDR3 protein is CASSPTGQGVDQPQHF.

This clone was found many times. The read terminates 3 residues ahead of where the CDR3 ends, so the germline J gene completes it. The rearrangement uses TRBV20-1 and TRBJ2-3, with 9 bases fitting TRBD1. Germline V gene data show CDR1 as DFQATT and CDR2 as SNEGSKA (reference sequence). CDR3 length equals 15 residues. The CDR3 region is CSAMRSTGGGETQYF. The DNA read from the CDR3 is TGCAGTGCCATGAGATCGACAGGGGGGGGAGAGACG.

This clone has just a few counts. The CDR3 end falls 3 residues outside the read, so it is completed with the germline J gene. The chain has TRBV20-1 and TRBJ2-1; weak D call: TRBD2 (6 bases). This CDR3 has 13 amino acids. The germline V gene encodes CDR1 DFQATT and CDR2 SNEGSKA (reference sequence). Trimming left V 6 bases short and J 5 bases short, with 14 bases between. The CDR3 loop is CSARDSRHNEQFF. Partial CDR3 DNA: TGCAGTGCGCGGGACTCCCGTCACAATGAG.

This clone was detected many times. Read sequence stops 3 residues before the CDR3 end, and the germline J gene provides the missing end. The rearrangement links TRBV5-1 to TRBJ2-7; D is possibly TRBD1 (6 bases). The germline gives CDR1 SGHRS, CDR2 YFSETQ. Trimming stripped 3 bases from V and 0 bases from J, with 19 bases between. The CDR3 has 17 residues. Partial CDR3 DNA: TGCGCCAGCAGCTACCGCAGCTGGGGGCAGGGCTCCTACGAG. Translated: CASSYRSWGQGSYE. The entire CDR3 protein reads CASSYRSWGQGSYEQYF.

At least ten counts were recorded for this clone. The CDR3 extends 3 residues past the end of the read, so its final part is completed from the germline J gene. The chain is built from TRBV5-1 and TRBJ2-2, with TRBD2 matching 7 bases. V lost 5 bases, J lost 4 bases, and 5 bases stayed unmatched. Germline V gene data show CDR1 as SGHRS and CDR2 as YFSETQ. The CDR3 has 14 amino acids. This CDR3 reads CASRASGFTGELFF. The DNA read from the CDR3 is TGCGCCAGCAGGGCTAGCGGATTCACCGGGGAG.

Ten or more counts support this clone. The read terminates 3 residues ahead of where the CDR3 ends, so the germline J gene completes it. V gene TRBV7-6 combines with J gene TRBJ2-1; 7 bases align to TRBD1. The V and J ends lost 1 base and 3 bases, in that order; junction bases with no gene match: 6. Per the germline V gene, CDR1 is SGHVS and CDR2 is FNYEAQ. The CDR3 covers 16 residues. CDR3 in amino acids: CASSLEAGGGYNEQFF. Incomplete CDR3 DNA: TGTGCCAGCAGCTTAGAGGCAGGGGGTGGCTACAATGAG.

This clone came up many times. The covered CDR3 bases are TGTGCCAGCAGCTTTTTGGCTAGCGTACAAGAGACC. Amino acid sequence: CASSFLASVQET. Given in full, the CDR3 is CASSFLASVQETQYF. The chain carries TRBV7-2 and TRBJ2-5; D possibly corresponds to TRBD2 (6 bases). The missing CDR3 end, 3 residues past where the read stops, is filled in from the germline J gene. The ends were cut back, 3 bases at V and 2 bases at J, with 13 bases in the middle. Germline V gene sequence: CDR1 SGHTA, CDR2 FQGNSA. This CDR3 is 15 amino acids long.

This chain's CDR3 is CASSLAGGEGNTIYF. Partial CDR3 DNA: TGTGCCAGCAGCTTAGCGGGAGGGGAAGGAAACACC. The V gene is TRBV7-9, the J gene TRBJ1-3, with D perhaps matching TRBD1 (5 bases). The CDR3 is cut off 3 residues early in the read; its end comes from the germline J gene. The CDR3 contains 15 residues. Germline CDR1 is SEHNR and CDR2 is FQNEAQ (reference sequence). Trimming removed 0 bases from V and 4 bases from J, with 10 bases in between.

This clone was recorded many times. The CDR3 end falls 3 residues outside the read, so it is completed with the germline J gene. The chain carries TRBV30 and TRBJ2-3, with a possible D match to TRBD2 (5 bases). Germline V gives CDR1 GTSNPN, CDR2 SVGIG (reference sequence). This CDR3 spans 14 amino acids. V was cut by 3 bases and J by 1 base, with 11 bases left in between. CDR3 DNA, as far as it was read: TGTGCCTGGAGCGTCTCGAGGGGCACAGATACG. As protein: CAWSVSRGTDT. The whole CDR3 sequence is CAWSVSRGTDTQYF.

This clone has ten or more counts. The CDR3 end is not reached by the read, which stops 3 residues before it; the germline J gene fills it in. The V and J genes are TRBV4-1 and TRBJ2-7; 10 bases map to TRBD1. Germline CDR1 and CDR2: MGHRA and YSYEKL. The CDR3 totals 15 residues. V lost 0 bases to trimming and J lost 6 bases; unmatched junction nucleotides: 5. The covered CDR3 bases are TGCGCCAGCAGCCAAGAAATGACAGGGGGCTTCGAG. This encodes CASSQEMTGGFE. Given in full, the CDR3 is CASSQEMTGGFEQYF.

This clone was detected many times. The CDR3 is cut off 3 residues early in the read; its end comes from the germline J gene. This chain uses TRBV30 with TRBJ1-1; 8 nucleotides agree with TRBD1. V lost 8 bases, J lost 3 bases, and 5 bases stayed unmatched. The CDR3 sequence is 12 residues long. Germline CDR1 is GTSNPN and CDR2 is SVGIG (reference sequence). The chain's CDR3 is CARDRGDTEAFF. The sequenced part of the CDR3 DNA is TGTGCCAGAGACAGGGGTGACACTGAA.

This clone was found many times. Read data end 3 residues before the CDR3 end; the end is taken from the germline J gene. This rearrangement joins TRBV19 to TRBJ2-7; a possible D gene is TRBD1 (6 bases). The V and J ends lost 3 bases and 2 bases respectively, with 29 bases between them. The CDR3 has 20 amino acids. Germline assignment: CDR1 LNHDA and CDR2 SQIVND (reference sequence). The CDR3 loop reads CASSMPRLSHYPGHTYEQYF. The sequenced part of the CDR3 DNA is TGTGCCAGTAGTATGCCACGACTTAGCCACTATCCGGGACATACCTACGAG.